These 7 T cell receptor beta chains originate from one sample sequenced in a study of blood T cells in healthy people across ages. A second roughly 7 to 12 cycle PCR used barcoded and J-beta primers. From the 5' RACE reads, TCRdb called clonotypes with MiXCR, one entry per CDR3 protein. The top ten clones hold approximately 17% of a sample with roughly 500,000 distinct CDR3 sequences, approximately 30% of them seen once. The specimen was blood. These receptors came from a woman between 65 and 79 years old in good health.

The chain couples TRBV9 to TRBJ2-5; TRBD2 matches 11 bases. Germline V gives CDR1 SGDLS, CDR2 YYNGEE. V was clipped by 3 bases and J by 5 bases; unmatched bases: 9. The CDR3 consists of 16 residues. The CDR3 spells CASSAAVAGGLETQYF. CDR3 DNA: TGTGCCAGCAGCGCCGCGGTAGCGGGGGGGCTGGAGACCCAGTACTTC.

This clonotype was recorded a few times. The J gene is TRBJ2-5, the V gene TRBV4-3; D is undetermined. Matching the DNA end better, TRBJ2-7 makes the J call doubtful. Per germline, CDR1 LGHNA and CDR2 YSLEER. The CDR3 is 15 residues long. The CDR3 loop reads CASSQVPGVSYEQYF. The CDR3 nucleotides read TGCGCCAGCAGCCAAGTCCCTGGGGTCTCCTACGAGCAGTACTTC.

There are a few counts of this clonotype. The V gene is TRBV5-1, the J gene TRBJ2-7; 10 bases are a match to TRBD2. Germline V gives CDR1 SGHRS, CDR2 YFSETQ. The CDR3 has 16 amino acids. Trimming at V came to 2 bases and at J to 2 bases, leaving 7 bases not matched to a gene. The CDR3 region is CASSFRAGGPPYEQYF. The CDR3 DNA reads TGCGCCAGCAGCTTTCGAGCGGGGGGGCCTCCCTACGAGCAGTACTTC.

The chain employs TRBV27 and TRBJ1-5, with D unclear. Germline CDR1 MNHEY, CDR2 SMNVEV (reference sequence). The CDR3 is made up of 14 amino acids. The V and J ends lost 2 bases and 0 bases respectively, with 5 bases between them. The CDR3 is CASSLAYSNQPQHF. DNA of the CDR3: TGTGCCAGCAGTTTAGCCTATAGCAATCAGCCCCAGCATTTT.

The chain carries TRBV24-1 and TRBJ2-2, with D tentatively TRBD1 (5 bases). V lost 4 bases, J lost 0 bases, and 8 bases lay in between. Germline lookup yields CDR1 KGHDR and CDR2 SFDVKD. The length of the CDR3 is 15 residues. The CDR3 loop reads CATSDGQSNTGELFF. In DNA, the CDR3 is TGTGCCACCAGTGACGGACAATCGAACACCGGGGAGCTGTTTTTT.

This clonotype appeared a few times. The chain employs TRBV5-1 and TRBJ2-3, with 7 nucleotides matching TRBD1. Germline CDR1 SGHRS, CDR2 YFSETQ. V lost 3 bases and J lost 2; bases outside the gene matches: 9. The CDR3 contains 16 residues. CDR3 in DNA: TGCGCCAGCAGCTCTCGACAGGGAGCGCCCACAGATACGCAGTATTTT. Amino acid sequence: CASSSRQGAPTDTQYF.

This sequence joins TRBV7-2 and TRBJ1-5; 11 bases fit TRBD1. Germline CDR1 and CDR2: SGHTA and FQGNSA. Trimming removed 2 bases from V and 9 bases from J; junction bases left unmatched: 12. This CDR3 contains 17 residues. The CDR3 loop reads CASSLNPRGQGGGPQHF. The CDR3 DNA follows: TGTGCCAGCAGCTTAAACCCACGGGGACAGGGGGGAGGGCCCCAGCATTTT.